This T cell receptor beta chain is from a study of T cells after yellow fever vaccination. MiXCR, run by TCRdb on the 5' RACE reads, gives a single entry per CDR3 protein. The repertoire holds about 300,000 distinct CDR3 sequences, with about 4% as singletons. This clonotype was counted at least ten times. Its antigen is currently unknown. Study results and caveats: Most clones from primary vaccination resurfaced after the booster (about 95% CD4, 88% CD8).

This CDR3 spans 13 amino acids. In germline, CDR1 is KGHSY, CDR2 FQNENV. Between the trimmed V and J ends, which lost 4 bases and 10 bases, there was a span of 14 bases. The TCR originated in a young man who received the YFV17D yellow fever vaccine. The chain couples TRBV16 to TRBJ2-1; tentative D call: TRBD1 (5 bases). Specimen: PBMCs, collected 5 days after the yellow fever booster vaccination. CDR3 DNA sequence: TGTGCCAGCAGCCGTAATGGGGCGCGGGAGCAGTTCTTC. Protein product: CASSRNGAREQFF.